The T cell receptor (beta chain) described here comes from a study of cytomegalovirus exposure and HLA in healthy donors. Primers: 60 Vbeta forward and 13 Jbeta reverse. The repertoire was sequenced with immunoSEQ multiplex PCR; TCRdb's copy has only in-frame clones and lacks some. The table lists approximately 130,000 clones, about four fifths of them singletons, with around 0.7% in the top ten. The CDR3 is 14 residues long. Trimming at V came to 3 bases and at J to 5 bases, leaving 6 bases not matched to a gene. Germline V gene data show CDR1 as KGHSH and CDR2 as LQKENI. Sequenced input: PBMCs. The rearrangement links TRBV18 to TRBJ1-1, with 7 positions matching TRBD1. This receptor was identified in a man between 18 and 35 years old in good health and CMV-seronegative. The CDR3 protein is CASSPLSGGTEAFF. In nucleotides, the CDR3 is TGTGCCAGCTCACCCCTTTCAGGGGGAACTGAAGCTTTCTTT.